This T cell receptor (beta chain) was documented in a study of vaccination and CD4 T cells after COVID-19. Study details: Six males and four females, two Hispanic, made up the convalescents. Blood was drawn a median around 73 days post second dose, range 14 to 241. Overlapping spike peptides of SARS-CoV-2, HCoV-NL63, HCoV-OC43 and HCoV-229E were used, and cells were stimulated with them.

Cultured CD4+ T-cell DNA underwent Oncomine TCR Beta short-read sequencing. TCRdb reanalysed the PCR reads using MiXCR and keeps one entry per CDR3 protein. The sample has 15,000 to 18,000 distinct CDR3 sequences, about two fifths seen once; the top ten hold around 5.6%. On this clonotype itself: Antigen: not known.

Described treatment: roughly 10-day PBMC culture with coronavirus spike peptide pools or control peptides (ViraFEST assay). CDR1 and CDR2 from the germline V gene are SEHNR and FQNEAQ (reference sequence). This CDR3 has 15 residues. V gave up 5 bases and J gave up 3 bases; unmatched junction bases: 7. The gene calls are TRBV7-9 and TRBJ2-7, with 10 bases fitting TRBD1. The sequence was collected from a human donor who had recovered from COVID-19. The starting material was CD4+ T cells from blood, cultured in vitro, obtained before SARS-CoV-2 vaccination. The CDR3 DNA is TGTGCCAGCAGCCAGACAGGGGGCCTTAACTACGAGCAGTACTTC. It specifies CASSQTGGLNYEQYF.